This T cell receptor (beta chain) was identified in a study of blood T cell repertoires in COVID-19. Study summary: Whether acute or convalescent, the COVID-19 samples came from the United States, Italy and Spain.

Source study methods: It was from reference gene primer amplification that nucleated cell counts were estimated. TCRdb's table, derived via immunoSEQ multiplex PCR, lists solely in-frame clones and lacks some. D and trimming were read from the DNA, whereas the V and J calls and clone size are those reported in that table. The sample has about 180,000 clones; roughly 88% are singletons. Two negative PCRs, clearance, or symptom resolution characterized the recovered Cohort 3 donors. Germline CDR1 and CDR2: SGHNT and YYREEE (reference sequence). This CDR3 is built from 15 residues. Germline trimming cut 5 bases from V and 6 bases from J; bases unmatched to any gene: 8.

This chain joins TRBV5-4 and TRBJ1-1; 12 nucleotides align to TRBD1. Sequencing was carried out using PBMCs or T cells enriched from blood (not recorded which). This sequence was found in a woman between 18 and 30 years old who had recovered from COVID-19. In nucleotides, the CDR3 is TGTGCCAGCAGTACCCCGGGACAGGGGGCCTCTGAAGCTTTCTTT. Its translation is CASSTPGQGASEAFF.